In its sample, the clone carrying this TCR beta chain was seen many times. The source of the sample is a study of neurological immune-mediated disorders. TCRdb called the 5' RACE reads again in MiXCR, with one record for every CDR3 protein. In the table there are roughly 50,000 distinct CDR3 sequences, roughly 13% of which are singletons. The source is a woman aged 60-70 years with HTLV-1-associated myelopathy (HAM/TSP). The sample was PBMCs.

The CDR3 loop is CASSQDPGGNTIYF. CDR3 DNA: TGCGCCAGCAGCCAAGATCCTGGTGGAAACACCATATATTTT. V and J are TRBV4-1 and TRBJ1-3; D remains unclear. V lost 0 bases and J lost 3, with 6 bases in between. CDR1 MGHRA and CDR2 YSYEKL come from the germline V gene. The length of the CDR3 is 14 residues.